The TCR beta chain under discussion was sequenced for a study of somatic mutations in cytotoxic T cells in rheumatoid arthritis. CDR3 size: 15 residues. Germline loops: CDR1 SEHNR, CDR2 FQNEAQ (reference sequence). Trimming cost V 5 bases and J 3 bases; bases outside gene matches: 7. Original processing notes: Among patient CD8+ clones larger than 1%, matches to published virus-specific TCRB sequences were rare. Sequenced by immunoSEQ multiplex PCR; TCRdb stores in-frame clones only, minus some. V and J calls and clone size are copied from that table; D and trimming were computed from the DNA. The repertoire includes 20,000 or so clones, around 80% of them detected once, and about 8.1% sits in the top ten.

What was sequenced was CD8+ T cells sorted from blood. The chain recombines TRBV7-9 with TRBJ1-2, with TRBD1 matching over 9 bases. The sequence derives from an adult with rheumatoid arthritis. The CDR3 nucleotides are TGTGCCAGCAGCCCATACAGGGGGCAGGACTATGGCTACACCTTC. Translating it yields CASSPYRGQDYGYTF.